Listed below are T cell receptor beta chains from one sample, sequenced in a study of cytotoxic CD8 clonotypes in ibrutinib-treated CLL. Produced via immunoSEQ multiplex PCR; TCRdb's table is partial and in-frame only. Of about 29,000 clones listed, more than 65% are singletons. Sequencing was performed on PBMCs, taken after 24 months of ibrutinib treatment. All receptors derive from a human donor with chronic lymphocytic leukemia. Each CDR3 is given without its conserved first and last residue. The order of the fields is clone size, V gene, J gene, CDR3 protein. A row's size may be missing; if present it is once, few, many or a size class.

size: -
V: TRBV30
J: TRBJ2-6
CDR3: AWSLTSGANVLT

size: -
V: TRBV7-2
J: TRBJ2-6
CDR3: ASSLDRSGANVLT

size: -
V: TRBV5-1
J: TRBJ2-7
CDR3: ASSLDWREQY

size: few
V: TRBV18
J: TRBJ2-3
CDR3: ASSRTSGAPTDTQY

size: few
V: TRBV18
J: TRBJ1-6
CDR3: ASSPGDSPLH

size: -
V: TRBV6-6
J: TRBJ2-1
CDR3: ASSWTGASGNNEQF

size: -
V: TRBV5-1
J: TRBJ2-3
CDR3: ASSTGTSVEDTQY

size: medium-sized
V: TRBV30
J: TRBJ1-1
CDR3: AWSADTGTEAF

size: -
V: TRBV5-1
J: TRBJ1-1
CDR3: ASSGGQNTEAF

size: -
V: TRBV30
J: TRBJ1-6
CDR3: AWSGQGNSPLH

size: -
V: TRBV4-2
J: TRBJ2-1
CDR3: ASSPTSGDYNEQF

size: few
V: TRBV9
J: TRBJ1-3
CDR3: ASTPRGGNTIY

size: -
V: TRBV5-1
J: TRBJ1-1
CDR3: ASSLDGGSAEAF

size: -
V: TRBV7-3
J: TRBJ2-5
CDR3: ASSPTGGTQETQY

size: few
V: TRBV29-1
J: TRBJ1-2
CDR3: SVEGTGAYGYT

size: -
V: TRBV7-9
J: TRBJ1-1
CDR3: ASSLIQGAEAF

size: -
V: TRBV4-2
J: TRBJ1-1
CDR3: ASSKTNTEAF

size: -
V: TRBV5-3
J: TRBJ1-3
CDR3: ARRSNTGLGGNTIY

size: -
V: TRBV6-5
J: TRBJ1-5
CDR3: ASSYDSNQPQH

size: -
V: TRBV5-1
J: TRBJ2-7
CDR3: ASSFGGTIYEQY

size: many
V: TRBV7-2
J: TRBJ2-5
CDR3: ASSQTVSGETQY

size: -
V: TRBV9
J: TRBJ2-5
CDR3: ASSVLAGRETQY

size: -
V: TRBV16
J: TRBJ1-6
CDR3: ASSQYSGSPLH

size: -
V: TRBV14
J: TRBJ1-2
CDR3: ASSLLPGTANGYT

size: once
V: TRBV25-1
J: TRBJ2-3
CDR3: ASSELASGGLTDTQY

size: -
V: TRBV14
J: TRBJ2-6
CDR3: ASSRPRALGANVLT

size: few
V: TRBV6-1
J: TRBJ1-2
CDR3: ASSETALYGYT

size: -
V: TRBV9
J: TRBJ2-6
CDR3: ASSVRGSGANVLT

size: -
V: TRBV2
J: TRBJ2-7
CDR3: ASKTLYEQY

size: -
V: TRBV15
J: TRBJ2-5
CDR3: ATRRGGRQETQY

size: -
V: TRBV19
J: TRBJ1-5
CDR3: ASSTQGLSNQPQH

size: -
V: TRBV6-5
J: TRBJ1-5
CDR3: ASSYGWNQPQH

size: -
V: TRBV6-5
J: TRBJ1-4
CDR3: ASSNRETNEKLF

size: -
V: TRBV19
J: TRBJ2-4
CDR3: ASSRDAGKNIQY

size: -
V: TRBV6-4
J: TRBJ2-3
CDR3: ASSRMGGLRRDTQY

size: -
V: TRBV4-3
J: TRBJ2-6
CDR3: ASSQDRVSGANVLT

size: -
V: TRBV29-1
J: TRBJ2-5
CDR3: SGRRDQETQY

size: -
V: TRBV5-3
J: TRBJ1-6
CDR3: ARSLAGKGSYNSPLH

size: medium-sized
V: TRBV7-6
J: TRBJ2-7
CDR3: ASSQTGFNEQY

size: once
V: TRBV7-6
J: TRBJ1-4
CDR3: ASSLGAAPNEKLF

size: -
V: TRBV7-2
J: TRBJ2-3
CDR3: ASSFDRVADTQY

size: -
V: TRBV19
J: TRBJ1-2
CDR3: ASSIPQNYGYT

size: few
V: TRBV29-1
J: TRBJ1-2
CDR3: SMGQGGDYT

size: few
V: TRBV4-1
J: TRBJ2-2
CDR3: ASSQVDTGELF

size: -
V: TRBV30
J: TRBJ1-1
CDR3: AWSKGQGAGTEAF

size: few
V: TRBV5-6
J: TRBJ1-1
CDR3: ASSYGSGNTEAF

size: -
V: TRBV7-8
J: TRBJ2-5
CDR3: ASSLVSGAETQY

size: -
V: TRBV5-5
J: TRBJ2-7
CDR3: ASSRGPPSGGYEQY

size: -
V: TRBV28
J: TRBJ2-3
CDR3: ASSVLDRARDTQY

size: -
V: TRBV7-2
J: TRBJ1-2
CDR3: ASSSTTGGSGYT

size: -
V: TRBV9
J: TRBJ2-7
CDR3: ASSVVDHEQY